The 20 T cell receptor beta chains in this list originate from one sample, sequenced in a study of vaccination and CD4 T cells after COVID-19. TCRdb ran MiXCR on the PCR reads and lists one entry per CDR3 protein. The data hold around 15,000 distinct CDR3 sequences, with approximately 72% observed a single time. Sample: CD4+ T cells from blood, taken after SARS-CoV-2 vaccination. The receptors come from a human donor who had recovered from COVID-19.

The chain has TRBV7-9 and TRBJ2-2, with 9 bases that match TRBD1. Germline-derived CDR1 and CDR2 are SEHNR and FQNEAQ (reference sequence). Germline trimming cut 5 bases from V and 6 bases from J; bases unmatched to any gene: 19. The CDR3 extends over 19 amino acids. CDR3 DNA sequence: TGTGCCAGCAGCCGGAGGGACAGGGTCCCCCTTACAATGGCCGGGGAGCTGTTTTTT. Encoded protein: CASSRRDRVPLTMAGELFF.

This clonotype was seen a handful of times. The J gene is TRBJ2-3, the V gene TRBV7-9; 11 bases map to TRBD2. The germline gives CDR1 SEHNR, CDR2 FQNEAQ (reference sequence). The CDR3 is made up of 18 amino acids. V was pared by 6 bases and J by 0 bases, with 11 bases of the junction left unmatched. CDR3 amino acids: CASSFGRGTSGSTDTQYF. CDR3 DNA: TGTGCCAGCAGTTTTGGGCGGGGGACTAGCGGAAGCACAGATACGCAGTATTTT.

This sequence joins TRBV20-1 and TRBJ1-1; 8 bases map to TRBD1. After removal of 1 base from V and 3 bases from J, the junction contained 7 bases not matched to a gene. This CDR3 region has 15 residues. The V gene's germline CDR1 is DFQATT and CDR2 SNEGSKA (reference sequence). CDR3 amino acids: CSARGRGHPHTEAFF. The DNA of the CDR3 is TGCAGTGCTAGAGGCAGGGGGCACCCGCACACTGAAGCTTTCTTT.

The count of this clonotype is one. The chain recombines TRBV2 with TRBJ1-5, with D perhaps matching TRBD1 (5 bases). Germline V gives CDR1 SNHLY, CDR2 FYNNEI. The CDR3 totals 15 residues. V shed 1 base and J shed 5 bases, with 12 bases lying between them. The CDR3 nucleotides are TGTGCCAGCAGTGAAGTGCCAGGGAGGTATCAGCCCCAGCATTTT. It encodes CASSEVPGRYQPQHF.

This clonotype was detected a few times. The V call is TRBV20-1, the J call TRBJ1-2; weak D call: TRBD1 (5 bases). Trimming removed 3 bases at V and 5 bases at J, with 16 bases between. The CDR3 contains 14 residues. The germline CDR1 and CDR2 sequences are DFQATT and SNEGSKA (reference sequence). Here the CDR3 DNA reads TGCAGTGCTAGCACTCGGGACGGACTATATGGCTACACCTTC. It specifies CSASTRDGLYGYTF.

V usage is TRBV28 and J usage is TRBJ2-5, with a possible D match to TRBD2 (7 bases). Per germline, CDR1 MDHEN and CDR2 SYDVKM. Trimming took off 3 bases at V and 2 bases at J, with 10 bases between the two ends. The CDR3 contains 14 residues. The CDR3 bases are TGTGCCAGCAGTTTCGGGGGGCTACAAGAGACCCAGTACTTC. Amino acids: CASSFGGLQETQYF.

V usage is TRBV20-1 and J usage is TRBJ2-2; the match to TRBD2 covers 11 bases. This CDR3 region has 19 residues. Unmatched junction bases numbered 20, after V lost 3 bases and J lost 8 bases. Germline loops: CDR1 DFQATT, CDR2 SNEGSKA (reference sequence). CDR3 amino acids: CSASRPRTSGRTAPGELFF. DNA for the CDR3: TGCAGTGCTAGTAGGCCCCGCACTAGCGGGAGAACGGCTCCTGGGGAGCTGTTTTTT.

The chain recombines TRBV6-1 with TRBJ2-5, with TRBD2 matching 11 bases. V shed 3 bases, J shed 1 base, and the junction held 10 bases outside the gene matches. The CDR3 runs to 18 residues. The germline V gene encodes CDR1 MNHNS and CDR2 SASEGT. For the CDR3, the DNA is TGTGCCAGCAGTGAGGTTCTAGCGGGAGGTGGCGGCCAAGAGACCCAGTACTTC. Its translation: CASSEVLAGGGGQETQYF.

The table lists this clonotype with a count of one. J is TRBJ1-1 and V is TRBV7-9, with D possibly matching TRBD1 (6 bases). Deletions cut 4 bases from V and 1 base from J, with 13 bases between. Germline lookup yields CDR1 SEHNR and CDR2 FQNEAQ (reference sequence). The CDR3 runs to 15 residues. The chain's CDR3 is CASSSETGRNTEAFF. The CDR3 coding sequence is TGTGCCAGCAGCTCCGAAACAGGGAGGAACACTGAAGCTTTCTTT. The whole variable domain, remainder taken from reference TRBV7-9 and TRBJ1-1, is DTGVSQNPRHKITKRGQNVTFRCDPISEHNRLYWYRQTLGQGPEFLTYFQNEAQLEKSRLLSDRFSAERPKGSFSTLEIQRTEQGDSAMYLCASSSETGRNTEAFFGQGTRLTVV.

V and J are TRBV6-5 and TRBJ1-5; D ambiguous. Trimming left V 0 bases short and J 7 bases short, with 7 bases between. CDR3 size: 13 residues. The germline CDR1 and CDR2 sequences are MNHEY and SVGAGI. The CDR3 sequence: CASSYSREQPQHF. CDR3 DNA sequence: TGTGCCAGCAGTTACTCGAGAGAACAGCCCCAGCATTTT.

The sample holds one count of this clonotype. The chain couples TRBV28 to TRBJ1-4; 7 positions agree with TRBD1. Germline CDR1 MDHEN, CDR2 SYDVKM. The CDR3 spans 14 residues. Germline trimming cut 8 bases from V and 4 bases from J; bases unmatched to any gene: 7. CDR3 nucleotides: TGTGCCAGCGGATCGGGACAGATTAATGAAAAACTGTTTTTT. It translates to CASGSGQINEKLFF.

This chain joins TRBV20-1 and TRBJ2-7; D may correspond to TRBD1 or TRBD2 (5 bases each). CDR3 size: 14 residues. Germline V gene data show CDR1 as DFQATT and CDR2 as SNEGSKA (reference sequence). V gave up 3 bases and J gave up 0 bases, with 12 bases separating them. The CDR3 here is CSASGTGSSYEQYF. The CDR3 bases are TGCAGTGCTAGCGGGACGGGGAGCTCCTACGAGCAGTACTTC.

The V and J genes are TRBV6-1 and TRBJ2-7; 9 nucleotides align to TRBD1. V was pared by 4 bases and J by 0 bases, with 4 bases of the junction left unmatched. This CDR3 has 15 residues. Looked up from germline, CDR1 is MNHNS and CDR2 is SASEGT. The CDR3 sequence is CASSGGQGSSYEQYF. CDR3 nucleotides: TGTGCCAGCAGTGGCGGACAGGGGAGCTCCTACGAGCAGTACTTC.

This CDR3 is CSALIGQGYEQYF. In nucleotides, the CDR3 is TGCAGTGCCTTGATAGGGCAGGGGTACGAGCAGTACTTC. The chain couples TRBV20-1 to TRBJ2-7; D perhaps matches TRBD1 (6 bases). CDR1 is DFQATT, CDR2 SNEGSKA, per germline (reference sequence). V was clipped by 6 bases and J by 4 bases, with 16 bases between them. This CDR3 contains 13 residues.

The rearrangement uses TRBV28 and TRBJ2-6, with D possibly being TRBD1 (6 bases). Germline lookup yields CDR1 MDHEN and CDR2 SYDVKM. The V gene lost 7 bases and the J gene lost 2 bases, with 9 bases spanning the gap. This CDR3 contains 14 residues. Here the CDR3 reads CASTKGAGANVLTF. CDR3 DNA sequence: TGTGCCAGCACGAAGGGGGCTGGGGCCAACGTCCTGACTTTC.

V usage is TRBV7-9 and J usage is TRBJ2-3; possibly TRBD2 for D (5 bases). This CDR3 has 14 amino acids. Between the trimmed V and J ends, which lost 5 bases and 2 bases, there was a span of 11 bases. The germline V gene encodes CDR1 SEHNR and CDR2 FQNEAQ (reference sequence). The CDR3 DNA is TGTGCCAGCAGCCCTGGCCGGGACACAGATACGCAGTATTTT. This translates into CASSPGRDTDTQYF.

V and J are TRBV6-2 or TRBV6-3 and TRBJ2-1; 7 nucleotides match TRBD2. The CDR3 consists of 17 residues. Germline CDR1 reads MNHEY; CDR2 reads SVGEGT. The V and J ends lost 7 bases and 4 bases, in that order; junction bases with no gene match: 16. This CDR3 is CASTYSPWRGGYNEQFF. CDR3 sequence (DNA): TGTGCCAGCACCTACTCCCCTTGGCGCGGGGGATACAATGAGCAGTTCTTC.

J is TRBJ2-3 and V is TRBV30; D gene uncertain. CDR1 and CDR2 (germline): GTSNPN, SVGIG (reference sequence). The CDR3 covers 13 residues. V was trimmed by 2 bases and J by 4 bases, leaving 10 bases between them. The CDR3 bases are TGTGCCTGGAGTCCCGGAGTGGCAGATACGCAGTATTTT. Amino acids: CAWSPGVADTQYF.

The chain has TRBV20-1 and TRBJ2-5; D ambiguous. In germline, CDR1 is DFQATT, CDR2 SNEGSKA (reference sequence). V lost 3 bases to trimming and J lost 2 bases, with 10 bases between them. The CDR3 has 13 amino acids. The CDR3 here is CSASQSEQETQYF. The CDR3 region has the DNA TGCAGTGCTAGTCAGTCAGAACAAGAGACCCAGTACTTC.

This clonotype was counted between two and nine times. The chain uses TRBV7-3 and TRBJ2-3; 13 bases agree with TRBD2. The CDR3 has 16 amino acids. J lost 0 bases, V lost 5 bases, and 2 bases had no gene match. Looked up from germline, CDR1 is SGHTA and CDR2 is FQGTGA. For the CDR3, the DNA is TGTGCCAGCAGCCCGGGACTAGCGGGAAGCACAGATACGCAGTATTTT. It codes for CASSPGLAGSTDTQYF. The full variable domain, in which reference TRBV7-3 and TRBJ2-3 provide the parts outside the CDR3, is GAGVSQTPSNKVTEKGKYVELRCDPISGHTALYWYRQSLGQGPEFLIYFQGTGAADDSGLPNDRFFAVRPEGSVSTLKIQRTERGDSAVYLCASSPGLAGSTDTQYFGPGTRLTVL.